This is a list of T cell receptor beta chains from one sample in a study of cytomegalovirus exposure and HLA in healthy donors. TCRdb keeps only in-frame clones here, not all; method: immunoSEQ multiplex PCR. The sample has 150,000 to 200,000 clones; about three quarters are singletons. The sequencing sample was made of PBMCs. The receptors here all came from a woman in her thirties or forties in good health and CMV-seropositive. Both conserved end residues are trimmed from each CDR3. D genes are given only for firm matches. The listing skips clone size in some rows; elsewhere it reads once, few, many or a size class.

V	size	J	D	CDR3
TRBV4-1	.	TRBJ2-5	.	ASSPPGGEQY
TRBV4-1	once	TRBJ1-2	TRBD1	ASSQERLAQGEDGYT
TRBV9	.	TRBJ2-3	TRBD2	ASSATSVQY
TRBV28	.	TRBJ2-5	TRBD1	ASRRGPQETQY
TRBV4-3	.	TRBJ1-6	.	ASSQNILGAGSNSPLH
TRBV19	.	TRBJ1-1	.	ASSIQQGGNTEAF
TRBV28	.	TRBJ2-7	.	ASRTPGGPKYYEQY
TRBV29-1	.	TRBJ1-2	TRBD1	SVADRGSEGYYGYT
TRBV30	few	TRBJ1-4	TRBD1	AWSRQGVFNEKLF
TRBV5-1	.	TRBJ2-5	.	ASSLYSSAETQY
TRBV7-2	.	TRBJ2-1	TRBD1	ASSLDSGTGSNEQF
TRBV5-1	.	TRBJ1-2	TRBD1	ASSLGQGADYT
TRBV10-3	.	TRBJ1-2	.	AINAGGYGYT
TRBV21-1	.	TRBJ2-4	.	ASSKYRGAKNIQY
TRBV30	.	TRBJ1-4	TRBD1	AWRSGQAEKLF
TRBV10-1	.	TRBJ2-3	TRBD1	ASSDGTGSTDTQY
TRBV7-2	.	TRBJ1-3	.	ASSLLGGVVGNTIY
TRBV2	.	TRBJ2-5	TRBD2	ASSVGIAGGETQY
TRBV6-1	.	TRBJ2-7	TRBD2	ASSEAGTSGAYEQY
TRBV5-1	.	TRBJ2-3	.	ASHGYAGSTDTQY
TRBV5-6	.	TRBJ2-5	.	ASSLAGGLQETQY
TRBV10-1	.	TRBJ2-7	TRBD2	ASSESRGESYEQY
TRBV4-2	.	TRBJ1-1	TRBD1	ASSLGDRGISFEAF
TRBV30	.	TRBJ2-7	TRBD2	ACQTSGRTYEQY
TRBV5-4	.	TRBJ2-1	.	ASSLAISSYNEQF
TRBV11-2	.	TRBJ1-3	TRBD1	ASSPQGDGNTIY
TRBV15	.	TRBJ1-2	TRBD1	ATSSPGTGQGYT
TRBV27	once	TRBJ1-2	.	ASSYGTTPNYGYT
TRBV6-1	.	TRBJ1-3	TRBD1	ATDAGGLGNTIY
TRBV2	few	.	TRBD1	ASTWDRGSYEQY